This T cell receptor (beta chain) stems from a study of blood T cell repertoires in COVID-19. Looking at the study overall: COVID-19 samples from acute and convalescent phases originated in the United States, Italy and Spain.

The V gene's germline CDR1 is SGHVS and CDR2 FQNEAQ. This CDR3 is 13 amino acids long. V was clipped by 5 bases and J by 4 bases, with 11 bases between them. Only in-frame clones appear in the TCRdb table, and some are missing; sequencing was by immunoSEQ multiplex PCR. The data show under 75,000 clones, around 70% seen once. The material sequenced was peripheral blood. The receptor comes from a woman between 65 and 79 years old with COVID-19, enrolled during active disease. The J gene is TRBJ1-2, the V gene TRBV7-8, with unresolved D. The CDR3 loop is CASSAPGLYGYTF. As DNA, the CDR3 is TGTGCCAGCAGCGCCCCGGGTCTCTATGGCTACACCTTC.